This T cell receptor beta chain was sequenced in a study of blood T cell repertoires in COVID-19. Overall study context: Samples came from the United States, Italy and Spain, spanning acute and convalescent COVID-19.

The CDR3 is 16 amino acids. Germline V gene data show CDR1 as LNHDA and CDR2 as SQIVND (reference sequence). Trimming cost V 1 base and J 0 bases; bases outside gene matches: 3. Clones were sequenced by immunoSEQ multiplex PCR, and TCRdb holds only the in-frame ones, with some missing. Among 330,000 or so clones listed, around 90% were seen once. Those enrolled in Seattle joined during active infection and were followed longitudinally afterward. The rearrangement links TRBV19 to TRBJ2-4, with 7 bases fitting TRBD2. The sequencing sample was made of peripheral blood. This receptor was taken from a man aged 25-40 years with COVID-19, enrolled during active disease. CDR3 protein: CASSIVGGGAKNIQYF. CDR3 coding DNA: TGTGCCAGTAGTATAGTTGGCGGGGGAGCCAAAAACATTCAGTACTTC. Full variable domain (rest looked up from reference TRBV19 and TRBJ2-4): DGGITQSPKYLFRKEGQNVTLSCEQNLNHDAMYWYRQDPGQGLRLIYYSQIVNDFQKGDIAEGYSVSREKKESFPLTVTSAQKNPTAFYLCASSIVGGGAKNIQYFGAGTRLSVL.